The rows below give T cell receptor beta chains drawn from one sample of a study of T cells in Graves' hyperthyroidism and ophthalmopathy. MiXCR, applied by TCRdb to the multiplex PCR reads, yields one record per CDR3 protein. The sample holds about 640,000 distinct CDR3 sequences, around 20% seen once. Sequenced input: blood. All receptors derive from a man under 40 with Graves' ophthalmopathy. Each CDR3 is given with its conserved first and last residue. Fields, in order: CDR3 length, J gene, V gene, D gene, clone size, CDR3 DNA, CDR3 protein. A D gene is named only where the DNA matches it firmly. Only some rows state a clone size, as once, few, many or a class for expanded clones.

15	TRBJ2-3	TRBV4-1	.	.	TGCGCCAGCACCCCGGGGAGGAGGAGCACAGATACGCAGTATTTT	CASTPGRRSTDTQYF
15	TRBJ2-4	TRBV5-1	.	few	TGCGCCAGCAGCCTTACGACGGTAGCCAAAAACATTCAGTACTTC	CASSLTTVAKNIQYF
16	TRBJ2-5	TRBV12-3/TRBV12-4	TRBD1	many	TGTGCCAGCAGACCAGGACAGGGGGCGACCGGAGAGACCCAGTACTTC	CASRPGQGATGETQYF
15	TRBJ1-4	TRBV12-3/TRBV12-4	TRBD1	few	TGTGCCAGCGAGGGACAGGGACTGGATAATGAAAAACTGTTTTTT	CASEGQGLDNEKLFF
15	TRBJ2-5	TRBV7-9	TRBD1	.	TGTGCCAGCAGCTCGACAGGGAGCCCACGCGAGACCCAGTACTTC	CASSSTGSPRETQYF
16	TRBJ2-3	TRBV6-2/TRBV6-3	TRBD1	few	TGTGCCAGCAGTTCCGACAGGGAGAGGAGCACAGATACGCAGTATTTT	CASSSDRERSTDTQYF
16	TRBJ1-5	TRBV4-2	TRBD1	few	TGTGCCAGCAGCCAACTCGGACAGGGCTTCAATCAGCCCCAGCATTTT	CASSQLGQGFNQPQHF
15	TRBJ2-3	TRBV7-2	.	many	TGTGCCAGCAGCACTACAGGCGTCGGCGCAGATACGCAGTATTTT	CASSTTGVGADTQYF
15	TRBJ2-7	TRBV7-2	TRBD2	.	TGTGCCAGCAGCGCCGCTAGCGGGAGGGCCTACGAGCAGTACTTC	CASSAASGRAYEQYF
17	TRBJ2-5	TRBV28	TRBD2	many	TGTGCCAGCAGTTTCCTTGGACTAGCGGGACAGCAAGAGACCCAGTACTTC	CASSFLGLAGQQETQYF
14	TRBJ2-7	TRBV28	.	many	TGTGCCAGCAGCGTTTGGGGGGGCGGGTACGAGCAGTACTTC	CASSVWGGGYEQYF
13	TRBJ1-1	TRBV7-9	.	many	TGTGCCAGCAGCTTAGATGAGAACACTGAAGCTTTCTTT	CASSLDENTEAFF
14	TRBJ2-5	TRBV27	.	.	TGTGCCAGCAGTTTATTTACAGGGAAGGAGACCCAGTACTTC	CASSLFTGKETQYF
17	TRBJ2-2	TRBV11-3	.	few	TGTGCCAGCAGCTTAGTAGGAGGGGACAGGAACACCGGGGAGCTGTTTTTT	CASSLVGGDRNTGELFF
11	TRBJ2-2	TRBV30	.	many	TGTGCCTGGAACCACGCCGGGGAGCTGTTTTTT	CAWNHAGELFF
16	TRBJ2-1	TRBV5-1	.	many	TGCGCCAGCAGCTTTGTGGACCGGAGCTCCTACAATGAGCAGTTCTTC	CASSFVDRSSYNEQFF
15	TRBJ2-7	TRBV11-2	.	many	TGTGCCAGCAGCTTAGCCCAGCGGGCTTCCTACGAGCAGTACTTC	CASSLAQRASYEQYF
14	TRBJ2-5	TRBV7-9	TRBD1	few	TGTGCCAGCAGCCTACAGGGGTCGAGAGAGACCCAGTACTTC	CASSLQGSRETQYF
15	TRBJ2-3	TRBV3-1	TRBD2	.	TGTGCCAGCAGCCAAGGACTAGCGGGAGTGGATACGCAGTATTTT	CASSQGLAGVDTQYF
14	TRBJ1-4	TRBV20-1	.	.	TGCAGTGTCAGACTGACAGCAACTAATGAAAAACTGTTTTTT	CSVRLTATNEKLFF
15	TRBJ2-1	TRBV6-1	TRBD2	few	TGTGCCAGCAGTTATGTGGGAGGGCATTACAATGAGCAGTTCTTC	CASSYVGGHYNEQFF
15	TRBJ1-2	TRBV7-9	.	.	TGTGCCAGCGGCTACAGTGCGGGCTTATTAATGGGCTACACCTTC	CASGYSAGLLMGYTF
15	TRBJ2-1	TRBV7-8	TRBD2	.	TGTGCCAGCAGCTACATCGGGACTATGCACAATGAGCAGTTCTTC	CASSYIGTMHNEQFF
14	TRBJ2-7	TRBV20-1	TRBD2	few	TGCAGTGCGCAACTAGCGGGAGGGATCTACGAGCAGTACTTC	CSAQLAGGIYEQYF
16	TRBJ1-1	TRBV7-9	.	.	TGTGCCAGCAGCCTCCCGGGGACGGACCTGAACACTGAAGCTTTCTTT	CASSLPGTDLNTEAFF
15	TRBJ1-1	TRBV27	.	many	TGTGCCAGCAGACCTTGGACCACGGGGAACACTGAAGCTTTCTTT	CASRPWTTGNTEAFF
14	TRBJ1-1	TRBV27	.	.	TGTGCCAGCAGTTACGCAGGGGAGAACACTGAAGCTTTCTTT	CASSYAGENTEAFF
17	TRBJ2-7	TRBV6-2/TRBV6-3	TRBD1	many	TGTGCCAGCAGTTACTCATCGACAGGGTGGGGCTCCTACGAGCAGTACTTC	CASSYSSTGWGSYEQYF
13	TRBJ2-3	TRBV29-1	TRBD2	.	TGCAGCGTTGCGGTAGCTTCGGGGGGTACGCAGTATTTT	CSVAVASGGTQYF
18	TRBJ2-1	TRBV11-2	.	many	TGTGCCAGCAGCTACCCCGCAACTAACAGTCCCATGAGGAATGAGCAGTTCTTC	CASSYPATNSPMRNEQFF
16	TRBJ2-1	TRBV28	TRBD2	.	TGTGCCAGCAGTCCCCGCGGGGGTCCGAATTACAATGAGCAGTTCTTC	CASSPRGGPNYNEQFF
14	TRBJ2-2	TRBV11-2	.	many	TGTGCCAGCAGCTTAGTACGGGGGCGCGGGGAGCTGTTTTTT	CASSLVRGRGELFF
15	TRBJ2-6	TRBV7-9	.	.	TGTGCCAGCAGCTCCCTCATGAGAGGGGCCAACGTCCTGACTTTC	CASSSLMRGANVLTF
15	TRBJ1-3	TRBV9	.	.	TGTGCCAGCAGCCCCACGGGGGCGCTTGGAAACACCATATATTTT	CASSPTGALGNTIYF
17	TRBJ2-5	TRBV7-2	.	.	TGTGCCAGCAGTTACAACCTGTTAGGCAGGGGAGTTGAGACCCAGTACTTC	CASSYNLLGRGVETQYF
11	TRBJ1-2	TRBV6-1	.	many	TGTGCCAGCGAGATGGGCTATGGCTACACCTTC	CASEMGYGYTF
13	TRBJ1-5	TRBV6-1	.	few	TGTGCCAGCAGTGGGTGGGGAGGTCAGCCCCAGCATTTT	CASSGWGGQPQHF
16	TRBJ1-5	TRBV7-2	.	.	TGTGCCAGCAGCTTTGGGGGGGGTTATAGCAGTCAGCCCCAGCATTTT	CASSFGGGYSSQPQHF
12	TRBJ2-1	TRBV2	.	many	TGTGCCAGCAGTCCAGGGGAGGATGAGCAGTTCTTC	CASSPGEDEQFF
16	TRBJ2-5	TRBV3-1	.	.	TGTGCCAGCAGCCAGAGGACCGGCTGGCGAGGGGAGACCCAGTACTTC	CASSQRTGWRGETQYF
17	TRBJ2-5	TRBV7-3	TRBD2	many	TGTGCCAGCAGCTTAGGGCTAGCGGGAGGAGGACAAGAGACCCAGTACTTC	CASSLGLAGGGQETQYF
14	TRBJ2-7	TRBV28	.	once	TGTGCCAGCAGTTTTTTGAGGGAGACCTACGAGCAGTACTTC	CASSFLRETYEQYF
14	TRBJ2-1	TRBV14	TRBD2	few	TGTGCCAGCAGCCAAGAGGGAGGGCCATATGAGCAGTTCTTC	CASSQEGGPYEQFF
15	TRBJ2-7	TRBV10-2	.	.	TGCGCCAGCAGCCCCACGGAGGGGCCAACCTACGAGCAGTACTTC	CASSPTEGPTYEQYF
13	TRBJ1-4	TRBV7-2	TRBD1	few	TGTGCCAGCAGCGAGACAGGGGGGGAAAAACTGTTTTTT	CASSETGGEKLFF